This TCR beta chain emerged from a study of blood T cell repertoires in COVID-19. Authors' methods: Counts of nucleated cells, estimated from reference gene primer amplification, were obtained. Some clones are missing from TCRdb's copy, which holds only in-frame ones; the method was immunoSEQ multiplex PCR. That table furnishes V, J and clone size, whereas the DNA furnished D and trimming. The sample records roughly 360,000 clones, around 87% being singletons. The CDR3 length is 14 residues. V was pared by 6 bases and J by 3 bases, with 5 bases of the junction left unmatched. The germline V gene encodes CDR1 MNHEY and CDR2 SVGAGI. Recruits, aged roughly 18 to 95 years, lived in some 25 US areas.

Input material: PBMCs or T cells enriched from blood (not recorded which). This TCR derives from a man aged 30 to 45 who had recovered from COVID-19. The chain combines TRBV6-5 with TRBJ1-2; 9 bases are shared with TRBD1. CDR3 in amino acids: CASRPRDRDYGYTF. Here the CDR3 DNA reads TGTGCCAGCAGGCCCCGGGACAGGGACTATGGCTACACCTTC.